These 11 T cell receptor beta chains originate from one sample sequenced in a study of T cells in tumors after PD-1 blockade. The protocol was immunoSEQ multiplex PCR, while the TCRdb copy is restricted to in-frame clones and leaves out a portion. The table shows 13,000 to 15,000 clones, with 80% to 85% occurring only once. The sample in question was PBMCs, obtained after anti-PD-1 treatment. The receptors stem from a human donor with basal cell carcinoma.

The V gene is TRBV6-2 or TRBV6-3, the J gene TRBJ2-7; TRBD1 might be the D (5 bases). This CDR3 contains 16 residues. Trimming took 2 bases from V and 3 from J, leaving 17 bases between them. Per the germline V gene, CDR1 is MNHEY and CDR2 is SVGEGT. The chain's CDR3 is CASSYRATRGFYEQYF. DNA for the CDR3: TGTGCCAGCAGTTACAGGGCCACAAGGGGTTTCTACGAGCAGTACTTC.

The J gene is TRBJ2-4, the V gene TRBV6-5; perhaps D is TRBD1 or TRBD2 (5 bases each). The V end lost 7 bases, the J end lost 9 bases, and 16 bases lay between the germline ends. The V gene's germline CDR1 is MNHEY and CDR2 SVGAGI. The CDR3 extends over 13 amino acids. The DNA of the CDR3 is TGTGCCAGCATCCCGGGACCAAGGAGCATTCAGTACTTC. It codes for CASIPGPRSIQYF.

V is TRBV5-6 and J is TRBJ1-2; 8 nucleotides match TRBD1. V was clipped by 4 bases and J by 6 bases; unmatched bases: 14. The CDR3 has 16 residues. Germline V gene sequence: CDR1 SGHDT, CDR2 YYEEEE. CDR3 sequence: CASSRTGNQVLHGYTF. The CDR3, as DNA: TGTGCCAGCAGCCGGACAGGGAATCAAGTGTTGCATGGCTACACCTTC.

V gene TRBV30 combines with J gene TRBJ1-4; 8 nucleotides agree with TRBD1. The CDR3 loop spans 13 amino acids. Losses at the gene ends were 4 bases for V and 5 bases for J; bases not matched to a gene: 3. Germline lookup yields CDR1 GTSNPN and CDR2 SVGIG (reference sequence). CDR3 in DNA: TGTGCCTGGATGGGGGACAGGAATGAAAAACTGTTTTTT. The encoded protein is CAWMGDRNEKLFF.

The V gene is TRBV6-5, the J gene TRBJ2-1, with D tentatively TRBD1 (6 bases). V lost 6 bases, J lost 7 bases, and 16 bases lay in between. From germline, CDR1 is MNHEY and CDR2 SVGAGI. CDR3 length: 14 amino acids. The CDR3 coding sequence is TGTGCCAGCAGCCCGACAGGTTTCCCAAATGAGCAGTTCTTC. Protein sequence: CASSPTGFPNEQFF.

This clone occurred a few times. The chain joins TRBV30 to TRBJ1-5, with no clear D. V was trimmed by 3 bases and J by 0 bases, leaving 12 bases between them. Germline CDR1 and CDR2: GTSNPN and SVGIG (reference sequence). The CDR3 extends over 15 amino acids. CDR3 nucleotides: TGTGCCTGGAGAGATATGAGTTATAGCAATCAGCCCCAGCATTTT. Its protein product is CAWRDMSYSNQPQHF.

The chain uses TRBV7-9 and TRBJ2-3, with TRBD2 matching 8 bases. This CDR3 spans 17 amino acids. Per germline, CDR1 SEHNR and CDR2 FQNEAQ (reference sequence). Trimming cost V 7 bases and J 1 base; bases outside gene matches: 13. CDR3 loop: CASTLTGTSTRTDTQYF. The CDR3 bases are TGTGCCAGCACCCTAACCGGGACTAGTACCCGCACAGATACGCAGTATTTT.

This chain uses TRBV15 with TRBJ2-5; D possibly uses TRBD1 or TRBD2 (6 bases each). CDR1 LNHNV and CDR2 YYDKDF come from the germline V gene (reference sequence). Trimming cost V 4 bases and J 2 bases, with 8 bases left between them. The CDR3 length is 13 residues. The chain's CDR3 is CATSKGGQETQYF. For the CDR3, the DNA is TGTGCCACCAGCAAGGGGGGACAAGAGACCCAGTACTTC.

The chain joins TRBV27 to TRBJ1-1; a possible D gene is TRBD1 (5 bases). The CDR3 spans 13 residues. V gave up 6 bases and J gave up 4 bases, with 12 bases separating them. The V gene's germline CDR1 is MNHEY and CDR2 SMNVEV (reference sequence). The CDR3 region has the DNA TGTGCCAGCAGACTCGGGGGAGGCACTGAAGCTTTCTTT. Translated, it gives CASRLGGGTEAFF.

V gene TRBV3-1 (or the pseudogene TRBV3-2) combines with J gene TRBJ2-2; TRBD2 might be the D (6 bases). The CDR3 is made up of 16 amino acids. Germline CDR1 is LGHDT and CDR2 is YNNKEL (reference sequence). V gave up 3 bases and J gave up 1 base, with 12 bases separating them. CDR3 coding DNA: TGTGCCAGCAGCCACACCGGGGGAAGGAACACCGGGGAGCTGTTTTTT. Translation: CASSHTGGRNTGELFF.

This clone came up a few times. The chain links TRBV3-1 (or the pseudogene TRBV3-2) to TRBJ2-7; no clear D. V was cut by 0 bases and J by 4 bases, with 7 bases left in between. Germline V lookup: CDR1 LGHDT, CDR2 YNNKEL (reference sequence). The CDR3 consists of 13 residues. As DNA, the CDR3 is TGTGCCAGCAGCCAAGATATGGGGTACGAGCAGTACTTC. Protein sequence: CASSQDMGYEQYF.